This TCR beta chain appears in the sequencing data of a study of neurological immune-mediated disorders. This clonotype was observed many times. The V gene lost 4 bases and the J gene lost 4 bases, with 14 bases spanning the gap. Per germline, CDR1 MNHNY and CDR2 SVGAGI (reference sequence). The CDR3 is 15 residues long. TCRdb reprocessed the 5' RACE reads with MiXCR, giving one entry per CDR3 protein. The sample includes roughly 120,000 distinct CDR3 sequences, around 3% of them seen just once. This sequence was found in a woman aged 25 to 45 with multiple sclerosis. The chain is built from TRBV6-6 and TRBJ2-1; tentative D call: TRBD1 (8 bases). Specimen: PBMCs. The CDR3, as DNA: TGTGCCAGCAGTTTACAGGGGGGGCCATACAATGAGCAGTTCTTC. The encoded protein is CASSLQGGPYNEQFF.